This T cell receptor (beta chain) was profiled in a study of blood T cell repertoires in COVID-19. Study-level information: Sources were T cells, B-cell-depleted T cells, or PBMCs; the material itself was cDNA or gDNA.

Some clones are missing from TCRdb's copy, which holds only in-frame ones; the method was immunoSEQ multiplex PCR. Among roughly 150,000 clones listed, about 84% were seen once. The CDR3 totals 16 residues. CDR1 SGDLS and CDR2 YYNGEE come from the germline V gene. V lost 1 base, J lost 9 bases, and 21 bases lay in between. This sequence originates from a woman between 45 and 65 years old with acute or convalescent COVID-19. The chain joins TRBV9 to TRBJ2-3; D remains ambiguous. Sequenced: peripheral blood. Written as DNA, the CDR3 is TGTGCCAGCAGCGTAACCTTGGATAGAGGCGCGTTAACGCAGTATTTT. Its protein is CASSVTLDRGALTQYF.